Given below is one TCR beta chain in context. The antigen remains unidentified. A read error is the likely source, as a far larger clone sits one nucleotide away. This specimen belongs to a study of cytomegalovirus exposure and HLA in healthy donors. Findings and limits, study-wide: Most TCR beta V segments were productive about 90% or about 30% of the time in an earlier analysis. For most TCR sequences rarity was the rule, although some public TCRs occurred in many donors.

The PCR was carried out with 60 Vbeta primers and 13 Jbeta primers. Produced via immunoSEQ multiplex PCR; TCRdb's table is partial and in-frame only. The table lists 82,000 or so clones, roughly 9.1% of them singletons. The sequencing sample was made of PBMCs. This TCR came from a man aged 60 to 75 in good health and CMV-seropositive.

The CDR3: CASLDTSGRNTGELFF. The CDR3 region has the DNA TGTGCCAGCCTCGATACTAGCGGGAGAAACACCGGGGAGCTGTTTTTT. V usage is TRBV5-6 and J usage is TRBJ2-2; 11 bases line up with TRBD2. The CDR3 has 16 residues. V shed 7 bases and J 2 bases; nucleotides not matched to a gene: 7. Germline loops: CDR1 SGHDT, CDR2 YYEEEE.